Following are 21 T cell receptor beta chains from one sample sequenced in a study of T cell responses to AZD1222 COVID-19 vaccine. TCRdb's table, derived via immunoSEQ multiplex PCR, lists solely in-frame clones and lacks some. Altogether about 140,000 clones are present, approximately 95% being singletons, with the ten largest covering approximately 0.9%. Sequencing used peripheral blood, obtained on day 0 of MenACWY control vaccination. These receptor sequences come from an adult in good health.

This sequence joins TRBV28 and TRBJ1-1, with no clear D. There are 16 residues in the CDR3. V was trimmed by 6 bases and J by 4 bases, leaving 21 bases between them. Germline lookup yields CDR1 MDHEN and CDR2 SYDVKM. The CDR3 here is CASSHRVGAGSTEAFF. Written as DNA, the CDR3 is TGTGCCAGCAGCCACCGGGTAGGAGCGGGAAGCACTGAAGCTTTCTTT.

V gene TRBV10-3 combines with J gene TRBJ2-3; D is undetermined. The germline V gene has CDR1 ENHRY and CDR2 SYGVKD. Trimming removed 1 base from V and 8 bases from J, with 7 bases in between. This CDR3 comprises 12 residues. The CDR3 loop reads CAISELDGTQYF. The DNA for the CDR3 is TGTGCCATCAGTGAGTTGGATGGTACGCAGTATTTT.

The gene calls are TRBV5-5 and TRBJ2-1, with 7 positions matching TRBD2. The germline V gene encodes CDR1 SGHKS and CDR2 YYEKEE (reference sequence). Germline trimming cut 4 bases from V and 6 bases from J; bases unmatched to any gene: 13. The CDR3 length is 16 residues. CDR3 sequence reads: CASSGRLGRTSNEQFF. CDR3 DNA: TGTGCCAGCAGCGGTCGTTTAGGCCGGACTAGCAATGAGCAGTTCTTC.

The rearrangement links TRBV6-5 to TRBJ2-5; a weak D match, TRBD2 (6 bases). The length of the CDR3 is 14 residues. Per germline, CDR1 MNHEY and CDR2 SVGAGI. V was pared by 7 bases and J by 2 bases, with 14 bases between. The CDR3 DNA is TGTGCCAGCACCCGGGGCGGGGCTCAAGAGACCCAGTACTTC. It translates to CASTRGGAQETQYF.

The chain has TRBV27 and TRBJ1-4, with D maybe TRBD1 (6 bases). The V gene lost 4 bases and the J gene lost 5 bases, with 11 bases spanning the gap. Germline lookup yields CDR1 MNHEY and CDR2 SMNVEV (reference sequence). The CDR3 has 14 amino acids. This chain's CDR3 is CASSYGTHNEKLFF. The CDR3 DNA is TGTGCCAGCAGTTACGGGACACACAATGAAAAACTGTTTTTT.

CDR3 loop: CASSLWNTEAFF. The DNA for the CDR3 is TGTGCCAGCAGCTTGTGGAACACTGAAGCTTTCTTT. The rearrangement joins TRBV5-6 to TRBJ1-1; the D is unclear. The CDR3 extends over 12 amino acids. The germline V and J ends were trimmed by 1 base and 1 base, with 2 bases remaining between them. CDR1 SGHDT and CDR2 YYEEEE come from the germline V gene.

This chain uses TRBV6-5 with TRBJ1-6; 8 bases line up with TRBD1. Germline values: CDR1 MNHEY, CDR2 SVGAGI. V was clipped by 0 bases and J by 5 bases; unmatched bases: 3. This CDR3 has 16 residues. The CDR3: CASSYSRTGNNSPLHF. For the CDR3, the DNA is TGTGCCAGCAGTTACTCCCGGACAGGGAATAATTCACCCCTCCACTTT.

The V and J genes are TRBV19 and TRBJ1-3, with 7 nucleotides matching TRBD1. After removal of 4 bases from V and 2 bases from J, the junction contained 11 bases not matched to a gene. The CDR3 sequence is 17 residues long. Germline V gene sequence: CDR1 LNHDA, CDR2 SQIVND (reference sequence). The CDR3 DNA follows: TGTGCCAGTAGTACACCGGGGGACAGTAGGGCTGGAAACACCATATATTTT. Residues: CASSTPGDSRAGNTIYF.

This chain joins TRBV6-2 or TRBV6-3 and TRBJ1-2; D gene uncertain. Per the germline V gene, CDR1 is MNHEY and CDR2 is SVGEGT. This CDR3 spans 12 amino acids. Trimming removed 2 bases from V and 5 bases from J, with 6 bases in between. CDR3 region: CASSYTSYGYTF. For the CDR3, the DNA is TGTGCCAGCAGTTACACCTCGTATGGCTACACCTTC.

V is TRBV7-9 and J is TRBJ2-3; 7 positions agree with TRBD1. Looked up from germline, CDR1 is SEHNR and CDR2 is FQNEAQ (reference sequence). There are 14 residues in the CDR3. Losses at the gene ends were 5 bases for V and 6 bases for J; bases not matched to a gene: 8. CDR3 bases: TGTGCCAGCAGCCCCGGACAGGCTACGGATACGCAGTATTTT. It is translated as CASSPGQATDTQYF.

This clone is a singleton in its sample. This rearrangement joins TRBV2 to TRBJ2-2, with 11 bases lining up with TRBD2. V shed 6 bases, J shed 1 base, and the junction held 1 base outside the gene matches. This CDR3 has 15 residues. From germline, CDR1 is SNHLY and CDR2 FYNNEI. Written as DNA, the CDR3 is TGTGCCAGCAGCGGGACTAGCGGGAACACCGGGGAGCTGTTTTTT. It codes for CASSGTSGNTGELFF.

This chain uses TRBV4-2 with TRBJ1-2, with D uncertain. CDR3 size: 14 residues. CDR1 and CDR2 from the germline V gene are LGHNA and YNFKEQ. The ends were cut back, 1 base at V and 2 bases at J, with 8 bases in the middle. This CDR3 is CASSQGQLNYGYTF. CDR3 nucleotides: TGTGCCAGCAGCCAAGGGCAGCTAAACTATGGCTACACCTTC.

This chain uses TRBV7-2 with TRBJ2-1; possible D gene TRBD2, 5 bases. Germline CDR1 and CDR2: SGHTA and FQGNSA. Trimming stripped 2 bases from V and 5 bases from J, with 7 bases between. CDR3 size: 13 residues. This chain's CDR3 is CASSLMRDNEQFF. The DNA of the CDR3 is TGTGCCAGCAGCTTAATGAGGGACAATGAGCAGTTCTTC.

The chain recombines TRBV19 with TRBJ1-2; D is unresolved. V lost 6 bases, J lost 8 bases, and 16 bases lay in between. The CDR3 has 13 amino acids. Looked up from germline, CDR1 is LNHDA and CDR2 is SQIVND (reference sequence). The CDR3 sequence is CASSRDYSYGYTF. The DNA of the CDR3 is TGTGCCAGTAGCCGAGACTACTCGTACGGCTACACCTTC.

This chain uses TRBV27 with TRBJ1-5; D ambiguous. Trimming stripped 2 bases from V and 5 bases from J, with 7 bases between. This CDR3 is built from 13 residues. Per germline, CDR1 MNHEY and CDR2 SMNVEV (reference sequence). The CDR3 sequence: CASSLVGYQPQHF. Here the CDR3 DNA reads TGTGCCAGCAGTTTAGTGGGGTATCAGCCCCAGCATTTT.

The gene calls are TRBV4-2 and TRBJ2-1; TRBD1 matches 10 bases. The trim removed 1 base at V and 5 bases at J, leaving 8 bases unmatched. There are 17 residues in the CDR3. Germline CDR1 is LGHNA and CDR2 is YNFKEQ. CDR3 DNA: TGTGCCAGCAGCCAAGTTGGGGGGACAGGGGCGGACAATGAGCAGTTCTTC. Its protein product is CASSQVGGTGADNEQFF.

V is TRBV2 and J is TRBJ1-5, with D uncertain. CDR3 length equals 15 residues. Germline CDR1 SNHLY, CDR2 FYNNEI. V was trimmed by 7 bases and J by 0 bases, leaving 13 bases between them. In nucleotides, the CDR3 is TGTGCCAGCAACCGCCCCCGAGGTAGCAATCAGCCCCAGCATTTT. Its protein is CASNRPRGSNQPQHF.

This chain joins TRBV30 and TRBJ2-1; D is uncertain. The V gene's germline CDR1 is GTSNPN and CDR2 SVGIG (reference sequence). The CDR3 is 12 amino acids. Trimming removed 3 bases from V and 7 bases from J, with 10 bases in between. CDR3: CAWRKLPNEQFF. In DNA form, the CDR3 reads TGTGCCTGGAGAAAACTTCCTAATGAGCAGTTCTTC.

This rearrangement joins TRBV5-1 to TRBJ1-2, with TRBD1 as a possible D gene (5 bases). V was pared by 4 bases and J by 6 bases, with 13 bases between. The CDR3 is made up of 13 amino acids. Germline-derived CDR1 and CDR2 are SGHRS and YFSETQ. The CDR3 loop is CASSGGTENGYTF. In DNA form, the CDR3 reads TGCGCCAGCAGCGGGGGGACCGAGAATGGCTACACCTTC.

The chain has TRBV5-1 and TRBJ1-1; tentative D call: TRBD1 (5 bases). CDR3 length: 18 residues. V lost 4 bases to trimming and J lost 3 bases, with 25 bases between them. Germline CDR1 and CDR2: SGHRS and YFSETQ. The CDR3, as DNA: TGCGCCAGCAGCAGGCTCATGGGACCTGCAACCAGAGACACTGAAGCTTTCTTT. Protein product: CASSRLMGPATRDTEAFF.

The J gene is TRBJ1-5, the V gene TRBV19; 8 bases line up with TRBD1. Trimming removed 6 bases from V and 6 bases from J; junction bases left unmatched: 7. The germline CDR1 and CDR2 sequences are LNHDA and SQIVND (reference sequence). The CDR3 extends over 14 amino acids. CDR3 protein: CASSRQGLSQPQHF. CDR3 in DNA: TGTGCCAGTAGCAGACAGGGGTTGAGTCAGCCCCAGCATTTT.